The entry below gives a single T cell receptor (beta chain) sequence along with its context. Its matching antigen is unknown. The source of the sample is a study of shared clonotypes between healthy human individuals. TCRdb's copy holds only in-frame clones and misses some; the assay was immunoSEQ multiplex PCR. Counted here are 2 million to 3 million clones, roughly 93% occurring once; the ten biggest clones make up approximately 0.36%. Trimming removed 4 bases at V and 4 bases at J, with 15 bases between. The CDR3 extends over 14 amino acids. Germline loops: CDR1 SGDLS, CDR2 YYNGEE. Study results and caveats: Investigators expected sequencing depth to affect clonotype sharing among donors.

V and J are TRBV9 and TRBJ2-7; D is ambiguous. The sequencing sample was made of naive CD4+ T cells from PBMCs. Subset noted: CD45RA+ positively selected. The clonotype comes from a man aged 18-30 years in good health. Some clones in this sample may be carry-over from other donors' samples. CDR3 region: CASSLSLLGYEQYF. The CDR3 region has the DNA TGTGCCAGCAGCCTCTCCCTGCTGGGGTACGAGCAGTACTTC.